Presented here are 11 T cell receptor beta chains from one specimen sequenced in a study of radiation and T cells in renal cell carcinoma. Profiled with immunoSEQ multiplex PCR; TCRdb holds only in-frame clones, not every one. The table includes about 130,000 clones, over 75% detected once. Time point indicated: baseline pretreatment blood. Treatment specified: 15 Gy SBRT to primary tumor, nephrectomy 4 weeks later. This material consisted of blood, taken from a patient whose treatment included radiotherapy and nephrectomy. The receptors originated from a woman in her forties or fifties with renal cell carcinoma.

This sequence joins TRBV19 and TRBJ2-2, with D perhaps matching TRBD2 (6 bases). Trimming took off 3 bases at V and 5 bases at J, with 10 bases between the two ends. Germline V lookup: CDR1 LNHDA, CDR2 SQIVND (reference sequence). This CDR3 contains 14 residues. CDR3: CASSIPAGTGELFF. CDR3 nucleotide sequence: TGTGCCAGTAGTATCCCGGCGGGGACCGGGGAGCTGTTTTTT.

The chain is built from TRBV7-2 and TRBJ1-3; possibly TRBD1 for D (5 bases). The CDR3 runs 15 residues. Trimming cost V 3 bases and J 3 bases, with 12 bases left between them. Germline V gives CDR1 SGHTA, CDR2 FQGNSA. The CDR3 reads CASSLIGGGGNTIYF. CDR3 bases: TGTGCCAGCAGCTTGATCGGGGGTGGTGGAAACACCATATATTTT.

The chain recombines TRBV5-1 with TRBJ2-1; weak D call: TRBD2 (6 bases). The germline V gene encodes CDR1 SGHRS and CDR2 YFSETQ. The CDR3 is 16 amino acids. V gave up 3 bases and J gave up 7 bases, with 20 bases separating them. CDR3 sequence (DNA): TGCGCCAGCAGCTCGAATACCGGGACTCGACTAAATGAGCAGTTCTTC. Amino acids: CASSSNTGTRLNEQFF.

The rearrangement uses TRBV9 and TRBJ1-1; D is unclear. The CDR3 has 14 amino acids. The V end was cut by 5 bases, the J end by 0 bases, with 11 bases between. Germline V gene lookup returns CDR1 SGDLS and CDR2 YYNGEE. The CDR3 DNA follows: TGTGCCAGCAGGGGCTTGACCCTGAACACTGAAGCTTTCTTT. Protein sequence: CASRGLTLNTEAFF.

This rearrangement joins TRBV7-9 to TRBJ2-2, with a weak D call TRBD2 (6 bases). Trimming took off 8 bases at V and 0 bases at J, with 13 bases between the two ends. This CDR3 comprises 15 residues. The germline V gene has CDR1 SEHNR and CDR2 FQNEAQ (reference sequence). CDR3 sequence reads: CASEKPGANTGELFF. The CDR3 DNA reads TGTGCCAGCGAGAAACCGGGGGCGAACACCGGGGAGCTGTTTTTT.

The chain links TRBV19 to TRBJ2-1; D may be TRBD1 or TRBD2 (5 bases each). Germline lookup yields CDR1 LNHDA and CDR2 SQIVND (reference sequence). Trimming took off 7 bases at V and 0 bases at J, with 10 bases between the two ends. The CDR3 runs to 14 residues. CDR3 amino acids: CASMGDRSYNEQFF. DNA for the CDR3: TGTGCCAGTATGGGGGATCGCTCCTACAATGAGCAGTTCTTC.

The chain recombines TRBV15 with TRBJ2-4, with a tentative D call TRBD1 (6 bases). Germline V gives CDR1 LNHNV, CDR2 YYDKDF (reference sequence). Trimming took 7 bases from V and 7 from J, leaving 17 bases between them. The CDR3 is 14 residues long. The CDR3 sequence is CATNARGFPNIQYF. The CDR3 bases are TGTGCCACCAACGCGAGGGGGTTTCCCAACATTCAGTACTTC.

The chain is built from TRBV7-2 and TRBJ2-1; D call uncertain. V lost 4 bases and J 2 bases, leaving 9 bases between the germline ends. This CDR3 is built from 14 residues. Germline V gene lookup returns CDR1 SGHTA and CDR2 FQGNSA. The CDR3 nucleotides read TGTGCCAGCAGCTCCAACGGGCCCTACAATGAGCAGTTCTTC. This sequence encodes CASSSNGPYNEQFF.

In nucleotides, the CDR3 is TGTGCCAGCAGTTACAGGGGGCAGGGCGGGGAGCTGTTTTTT. Protein sequence: CASSYRGQGGELFF. This sequence joins TRBV6-5 and TRBJ2-2, with 7 bases matching TRBD1. There are 14 residues in the CDR3. Germline loops: CDR1 MNHEY, CDR2 SVGAGI. Germline trimming cut 2 bases from V and 7 bases from J; bases unmatched to any gene: 4.

V is TRBV19 and J is TRBJ2-2; the match to TRBD2 covers 8 bases. The CDR3 is made up of 14 amino acids. J was trimmed by 4 bases and V by 6 bases; bases with no gene match: 4. Germline values: CDR1 LNHDA, CDR2 SQIVND (reference sequence). CDR3 in amino acids: CASSGGARTGELFF. CDR3 bases: TGTGCCAGTAGCGGGGGGGCGCGCACCGGGGAGCTGTTTTTT.

V gene TRBV10-1 combines with J gene TRBJ2-5, with 8 bases aligning to TRBD1. Germline CDR1 reads WNHNN; CDR2 reads SYGVQD (reference sequence). This CDR3 comprises 14 residues. Trimming removed 0 bases from V and 4 bases from J; junction bases left unmatched: 1. The CDR3 DNA follows: TGCGCCAGCAGTGAGTCGGGACAGGTAGAGACCCAGTACTTC. Residues: CASSESGQVETQYF.